The rows below give T cell receptor beta chains drawn from one sample of a study of shared clonotypes between healthy human individuals. TCRdb keeps only in-frame clones here, not all; method: immunoSEQ multiplex PCR. Seen here are over 2 million clones, about 95% observed once, and the top ten hold 0.1% to 0.15%. Sequencing was performed on naive CD4+ T cells sorted from blood. These receptor sequences come from a man younger than 30 in good health. The CDR3 runs from the conserved cysteine through the conserved F or W. Fields, in order: V gene, D gene, J gene, clone size, CDR3 DNA, CDR3 protein. A D gene is named only where the DNA matches it firmly. Some rows have no size entry. The others give once, few or many, or a class for an expanded clone.

V gene: TRBV5-1; D gene: TRBD2; J gene: TRBJ2-7; clone size: .; CDR3 DNA: TGCGCCAGCAGCCCAAACCTAGCGGCTATTTACGAGCAGTACTTC; CDR3 protein: CASSPNLAAIYEQYF
V gene: TRBV6-1; D gene: .; J gene: TRBJ1-2; clone size: .; CDR3 DNA: TGTGCCAGCAGTGAAACTGTGGATTTAGTCTATGGCTACACCTTC; CDR3 protein: CASSETVDLVYGYTF
V gene: TRBV19; D gene: .; J gene: TRBJ2-7; clone size: .; CDR3 DNA: TGTGCCAGTAGTATCAGAGGGGTGGCGGCCGAGCAGTACTTC; CDR3 protein: CASSIRGVAAEQYF
V gene: TRBV2; D gene: TRBD1; J gene: TRBJ1-2; clone size: .; CDR3 DNA: TGTGCCAGCACCCTCGGGACAGGAAGTAAGTCCAACTATGGCTACACCTTC; CDR3 protein: CASTLGTGSKSNYGYTF
V gene: TRBV6-1; D gene: .; J gene: TRBJ1-5; clone size: .; CDR3 DNA: TGTGCCAGCAGCCAATCTGTATATAGCAATCAGCCCCAGCATTTT; CDR3 protein: CASSQSVYSNQPQHF
V gene: TRBV28; D gene: .; J gene: TRBJ1-1; clone size: .; CDR3 DNA: TGTGCCACAAAATTTCTAAAGAGGGGGTTCACTGAAGCTTTCTTT; CDR3 protein: CATKFLKRGFTEAFF
V gene: TRBV25-1; D gene: TRBD1; J gene: TRBJ2-7; clone size: .; CDR3 DNA: TGTGCCAGCAGTGAACAGGGGGCAACCTACGAGCAGTACTTC; CDR3 protein: CASSEQGATYEQYF
V gene: TRBV5-1; D gene: TRBD2; J gene: TRBJ2-1; clone size: .; CDR3 DNA: TGCGCCAGCAGCGTGAGCGGGGGGGACTACAATGAGCAGTTCTTC; CDR3 protein: CASSVSGGDYNEQFF
V gene: TRBV5-1; D gene: .; J gene: TRBJ1-3; clone size: .; CDR3 DNA: TGCGCCAGCAGCTTGGACGGCTCTAAGGGAAACACCATATATTTT; CDR3 protein: CASSLDGSKGNTIYF
V gene: TRBV5-6; D gene: TRBD2; J gene: TRBJ2-1; clone size: .; CDR3 DNA: TGTGCCAGCAGCCCCGGGACTAGCGTCTACAATGAGCAGTTCTTC; CDR3 protein: CASSPGTSVYNEQFF
V gene: TRBV11-2; D gene: .; J gene: TRBJ2-5; clone size: .; CDR3 DNA: TGTGCCAGCAGGGTTAAAGAGACCCAGTACTTC; CDR3 protein: CASRVKETQYF
V gene: TRBV5-6; D gene: .; J gene: TRBJ2-3; clone size: .; CDR3 DNA: TGTGCCAGCAGCTCGCCGAAGACGACTAGCACAGATACGCAGTATTTT; CDR3 protein: CASSSPKTTSTDTQYF
V gene: TRBV28; D gene: TRBD1; J gene: TRBJ2-3; clone size: once; CDR3 DNA: TGTGCCATTACGACAGGGAGCACAGATACGCAGTATTTT; CDR3 protein: CAITTGSTDTQYF
V gene: TRBV6-5; D gene: .; J gene: TRBJ2-3; clone size: .; CDR3 DNA: TGTGCCAGCAAACAGGGTTATACGACAGATACGCAGTATTTT; CDR3 protein: CASKQGYTTDTQYF
V gene: TRBV6-5; D gene: .; J gene: TRBJ2-7; clone size: once; CDR3 DNA: TGTGCCAGCAGTTACAATGAGCGGACCTACGAGCAGTACTTC; CDR3 protein: CASSYNERTYEQYF
V gene: TRBV7-2; D gene: .; J gene: TRBJ2-5; clone size: .; CDR3 DNA: TGTGCCAGCAGCCTAAAAGAGACCCAGTACTTC; CDR3 protein: CASSLKETQYF
V gene: TRBV28; D gene: .; J gene: TRBJ1-2; clone size: .; CDR3 DNA: TGTGCCGCCCGCGTGGGAAAGAACTATGGCTACACCTTC; CDR3 protein: CAARVGKNYGYTF
V gene: TRBV5-4; D gene: TRBD2; J gene: TRBJ2-1; clone size: .; CDR3 DNA: TGTGCCAGCAGCCCGACTAGCGGGGGGATGTACAATGAGCAGTTCTTC; CDR3 protein: CASSPTSGGMYNEQFF
V gene: TRBV6-1; D gene: TRBD1; J gene: TRBJ1-2; clone size: .; CDR3 DNA: TGTGCCAGCAGTGAGGCAGGGGGCAATCGGGGCTACACCTTC; CDR3 protein: CASSEAGGNRGYTF
V gene: TRBV30; D gene: TRBD1; J gene: TRBJ2-1; clone size: .; CDR3 DNA: TGTGCCTGGAGCAAAGACAGGGCGTACAATGAGCAGTTCTTC; CDR3 protein: CAWSKDRAYNEQFF
V gene: TRBV6-5; D gene: .; J gene: TRBJ2-3; clone size: .; CDR3 DNA: TGTGCCAGCAGCCGAACAGGGGATACGCAGTATTTT; CDR3 protein: CASSRTGDTQYF
V gene: TRBV6-5; D gene: .; J gene: TRBJ2-7; clone size: .; CDR3 DNA: TGTGCCAGCAGAACCACCTCGGGGGCGAGGTACGAGCAGTACTTC; CDR3 protein: CASRTTSGARYEQYF
V gene: TRBV4-1; D gene: TRBD1; J gene: TRBJ1-1; clone size: .; CDR3 DNA: TGCGCCAGCAGCCAAGACGACAGGGCCATGAACACTGAAGCTTTCTTT; CDR3 protein: CASSQDDRAMNTEAFF
V gene: TRBV6-1; D gene: .; J gene: TRBJ2-7; clone size: .; CDR3 DNA: TGTGCCAGCAGTGAAGCACGAGCGAAGTTATACGAGCAGTACTTC; CDR3 protein: CASSEARAKLYEQYF
V gene: TRBV6-1; D gene: .; J gene: TRBJ2-7; clone size: .; CDR3 DNA: TGTGCCAGCAGTGACGCATCTTCGAGGATAGAGCAGTACTTC; CDR3 protein: CASSDASSRIEQYF
V gene: TRBV20-1; D gene: TRBD1; J gene: TRBJ1-2; clone size: .; CDR3 DNA: TGCAGTGCTAGAGAGGGACAGGGAGACTTC; CDR3 protein: CSAREGQGDF
V gene: TRBV9; D gene: .; J gene: TRBJ1-1; clone size: .; CDR3 DNA: TGTGCCAGCATCAAAGGAGTGAGGGCTTTCTTT; CDR3 protein: CASIKGVRAFF
V gene: TRBV5-6; D gene: .; J gene: TRBJ1-2; clone size: once; CDR3 DNA: TGTGCCAGCAGCTTGGCGGGGGAGCGCAACTATGGCTACACCTTC; CDR3 protein: CASSLAGERNYGYTF
V gene: TRBV14; D gene: TRBD2; J gene: TRBJ2-3; clone size: .; CDR3 DNA: TGTGCCAGCAGCCAAGCGGGGGGGCCTCGCACAGATACGCAGTATTTT; CDR3 protein: CASSQAGGPRTDTQYF
V gene: TRBV27; D gene: TRBD2; J gene: TRBJ2-3; clone size: .; CDR3 DNA: TGTGCCAGTCGTCTCCTTAGCGGGGGGGCAAATACGCAGTATTTT; CDR3 protein: CASRLLSGGANTQYF
V gene: TRBV5-8; D gene: TRBD2; J gene: TRBJ2-3; clone size: .; CDR3 DNA: TGTGCCAGCAGCTCAGGACTAGACCGTGATACGCAGTATTTT; CDR3 protein: CASSSGLDRDTQYF
V gene: TRBV7-2; D gene: TRBD2; J gene: TRBJ2-7; clone size: .; CDR3 DNA: TGTGCCAGCAGCTTAGCCAGCGGGAGGGTTGAGCAGTACTTC; CDR3 protein: CASSLASGRVEQYF
V gene: TRBV21-1; D gene: .; J gene: TRBJ1-1; clone size: .; CDR3 DNA: TGTGCCAGCAGCGGACGGAGGAACACTGAAGCTTTCTTT; CDR3 protein: CASSGRRNTEAFF
V gene: TRBV7-2; D gene: .; J gene: TRBJ1-6; clone size: .; CDR3 DNA: TGTGCCAGCAGTAAGGTCGGAGCAAATTCACCCCTCCACTTT; CDR3 protein: CASSKVGANSPLHF
V gene: TRBV4-1; D gene: .; J gene: TRBJ1-6; clone size: once; CDR3 DNA: TGCGCCAGCAGGGCACTTGGACAGAAGAATTCACCCCTCCACTTT; CDR3 protein: CASRALGQKNSPLHF
V gene: TRBV15; D gene: .; J gene: TRBJ2-5; clone size: .; CDR3 DNA: TGTGCCACCAGCAAGGCAGGAATCCAAGAGACCCAGTACTTC; CDR3 protein: CATSKAGIQETQYF
V gene: TRBV7-2; D gene: TRBD2; J gene: TRBJ2-1; clone size: once; CDR3 DNA: TGTGCCAGCAGCGGCGGGACTAGCGCGTACAATGAGCAGTTCTTC; CDR3 protein: CASSGGTSAYNEQFF
V gene: TRBV5-4; D gene: .; J gene: TRBJ2-7; clone size: once; CDR3 DNA: TGTGCCAGCAGCTTGGGTCTAAACGAGCAGTACTTC; CDR3 protein: CASSLGLNEQYF
V gene: TRBV4-1; D gene: .; J gene: TRBJ2-3; clone size: .; CDR3 DNA: TGCGCCAGCACCCTTGGGGAGATCACAGATACGCAGTATTTT; CDR3 protein: CASTLGEITDTQYF
V gene: TRBV4-3; D gene: .; J gene: TRBJ2-5; clone size: .; CDR3 DNA: TGCGCCAGCAGCCAAGGGGCAGGGCTGACCCAAGAGACCCAGTACTTC; CDR3 protein: CASSQGAGLTQETQYF
V gene: TRBV6-4; D gene: TRBD2; J gene: TRBJ2-3; clone size: .; CDR3 DNA: TGTGCCAGCCGACGAGCGGGAGGGCCAACAGATACGCAGTATTTT; CDR3 protein: CASRRAGGPTDTQYF
V gene: TRBV6-1; D gene: TRBD1; J gene: TRBJ1-5; clone size: .; CDR3 DNA: TGTGCCAGCAGCCCACAGGGGGTGGGTGGTCAGCCCCAGCATTTT; CDR3 protein: CASSPQGVGGQPQHF
V gene: TRBV29-1; D gene: .; J gene: TRBJ2-3; clone size: .; CDR3 DNA: TGCAGCGCTGTCCGAGCGTACAGCACAGATACGCAGTATTTT; CDR3 protein: CSAVRAYSTDTQYF
V gene: TRBV30; D gene: .; J gene: TRBJ2-5; clone size: .; CDR3 DNA: TGTGCCTGGAGTGTACAGAGGGATCAAGAGACCCAGTACTTC; CDR3 protein: CAWSVQRDQETQYF
V gene: TRBV27; D gene: .; J gene: TRBJ1-2; clone size: .; CDR3 DNA: TGTGCCAGCAGTCCGAGGGCAGGGATTGGCTACACCTTC; CDR3 protein: CASSPRAGIGYTF
V gene: TRBV2; D gene: .; J gene: TRBJ2-3; clone size: .; CDR3 DNA: TGTGCCCGCAGCCGCACAGATACGCAGTATTTT; CDR3 protein: CARSRTDTQYF
V gene: TRBV11-2; D gene: .; J gene: TRBJ2-7; clone size: .; CDR3 DNA: TGTGCCAGCAGCTTAGAAGGGGCATACGAGCAGTACTTC; CDR3 protein: CASSLEGAYEQYF
V gene: TRBV19; D gene: .; J gene: TRBJ1-6; clone size: .; CDR3 DNA: TGTGCCAGTAGTATAGATGCGGGCTCTAATTCACCCCTCCACTTT; CDR3 protein: CASSIDAGSNSPLHF
V gene: TRBV5-1; D gene: .; J gene: TRBJ2-1; clone size: .; CDR3 DNA: TGCGCCAGCAGCTTGAATGGGGGGCAATACAATGAGCAGTTCTTC; CDR3 protein: CASSLNGGQYNEQFF
V gene: TRBV7-9; D gene: TRBD2; J gene: TRBJ2-3; clone size: .; CDR3 DNA: TGTGCCTGGGCCAGCGGGAGTGATACGCAGTATTTT; CDR3 protein: CAWASGSDTQYF
V gene: TRBV7-8; D gene: .; J gene: TRBJ2-7; clone size: .; CDR3 DNA: TGTGCCAGCAGCTTAGGGCAGGGACCAAGGCAGTACTTC; CDR3 protein: CASSLGQGPRQYF
V gene: TRBV7-2; D gene: .; J gene: TRBJ2-3; clone size: .; CDR3 DNA: TGTGCCAGCAGCCCTTGGACTCGCACAGATACGCAGTATTTT; CDR3 protein: CASSPWTRTDTQYF
V gene: TRBV6-6; D gene: TRBD1; J gene: TRBJ1-2; clone size: .; CDR3 DNA: TGTGCCAGCCTTACAGGGGGCGCGATCCGCTACACCTTC; CDR3 protein: CASLTGGAIRYTF
V gene: TRBV5-4; D gene: .; J gene: TRBJ2-5; clone size: .; CDR3 DNA: TGTGCCAGCAGCTTGAACGACGAGGCGGGAAAAGAGACCCAGTACTTC; CDR3 protein: CASSLNDEAGKETQYF
V gene: TRBV10-3; D gene: .; J gene: TRBJ1-1; clone size: .; CDR3 DNA: TGTGCCATCAGTGATGTATTCGGGGACACTGAAGCTTTCTTT; CDR3 protein: CAISDVFGDTEAFF
V gene: TRBV7-2; D gene: .; J gene: TRBJ2-7; clone size: .; CDR3 DNA: TGTGCCAGCAGCTTAGAAGGGGGGAGCAGCGAGCAGTACTTC; CDR3 protein: CASSLEGGSSEQYF